Listed below are T cell receptor beta chains from one sample, sequenced in a study of shared clonotypes between healthy human individuals. Sequencing was performed with immunoSEQ multiplex PCR; in TCRdb, only in-frame clones are kept and a portion is missing. This table holds about 2,100,000 clones, 93% found once. The specimen was naive CD8+ T cells from PBMCs. The source is a man between 18 and 29 years old in good health. Some clones in this sample may be carry-over from other donors' samples. Each CDR3 is given with its conserved first and last residue. The D gene is left open where the match is weak. Clone sizes are given selectively: once, few, many, or a class where the clone is expanded.

CDR3 length	V gene	J gene	clone size	D gene	CDR3 protein	CDR3 DNA
12	TRBV5-6	TRBJ2-1	-	TRBD2	CASSLRLAGGFF	TGTGCCAGCAGCTTGAGGCTAGCGGGAGGGTTCTTC
14	TRBV12-5	TRBJ1-5	-	-	CASGLSGSNQPQHF	TGTGCTAGTGGTTTATCAGGGAGTAATCAGCCCCAGCATTTT
14	TRBV28	TRBJ1-2	-	-	CASTRRRALYGYTF	TGTGCCAGCACCCGACGGCGAGCTCTCTATGGCTACACCTTC
15	TRBV28	TRBJ2-3	-	-	CASSLYSGAGDTQYF	TGTGCCAGCAGTTTATATTCGGGGGCGGGAGATACGCAGTATTTT
15	TRBV7-9	TRBJ1-2	-	-	CASIDPPDSFYGYTF	TGTGCCAGCATCGACCCTCCGGACAGCTTCTATGGCTACACCTTC
15	TRBV28	TRBJ1-2	-	-	CASRNAGTLKYGYTF	TGTGCCAGCAGAAATGCCGGGACTCTAAAATATGGCTACACCTTC
16	TRBV27	TRBJ2-3	-	TRBD1	CASSDRQGPPGDTQYF	TGTGCCAGCAGTGACCGACAGGGTCCCCCCGGGGATACGCAGTATTTT
19	TRBV21-1	TRBJ2-6	once	-	CASSNETSGRVCGANVLTF	TGTGCCAGCAGCAACGAGACTAGCGGGAGGGTATGTGGGGCCAACGTCCTGACTTTC
19	TRBV7-2	TRBJ2-7	-	TRBD1	CASSLYSATNGQGHYEQYF	TGTGCCAGCAGCTTATATTCCGCCACCAACGGACAGGGGCACTACGAGCAGTACTTC
16	TRBV28	TRBJ2-3	-	-	CASSLFPSPTTDTQYF	TGTGCCAGCAGTTTATTCCCTAGCCCTACCACAGATACGCAGTATTTT
12	TRBV7-3	TRBJ1-1	-	-	CASSLGVGEAFF	TGTGCCAGCAGCTTAGGTGTGGGTGAAGCTTTCTTT
13	TRBV29-1	TRBJ2-1	-	TRBD2	CSVEGLAFNEQFF	TGCAGCGTTGAAGGACTAGCCTTTAATGAGCAGTTCTTC
14	TRBV6-4	TRBJ2-7	once	TRBD2	CASSREVDSYEQYF	TGTGCCAGCAGTCGGGAGGTCGACTCCTACGAGCAGTACTTC
15	TRBV4-3	TRBJ2-7	once	-	CASSQDARGSYEQYF	TGCGCCAGCAGCCAAGATGCCAGGGGCTCGTACGAGCAGTACTTC
14	TRBV28	TRBJ1-2	-	-	CASSLPGRGYGYTF	TGTGCCAGCAGTTTACCGGGCAGAGGATATGGCTACACCTTC
15	TRBV28	TRBJ2-2	-	-	CASSFPTGEAGELFF	TGTGCCAGCAGTTTCCCCACAGGGGAGGCCGGGGAGCTGTTTTTT